This T cell receptor beta chain emerged from a study of blood T cell repertoires in COVID-19. Whole-study context: Acute and convalescent COVID-19 samples came from the United States, Italy and Spain. Sample material is recorded as cDNA or gDNA derived from T cells, B-cell-depleted T cells, or PBMCs.

Deletions cut 4 bases from V and 0 bases from J, with 13 bases between. Germline CDR1 is SGHRS and CDR2 is YFSETQ. The CDR3 is 16 residues long. Study processing details: Nucleated cell number was recorded as an estimate derived from reference gene primer amplification. TCRdb's table, derived via immunoSEQ multiplex PCR, lists solely in-frame clones and lacks some. From that table come the V and J calls and clone size; the DNA was used to work out D and trimming. The sample holds about 460,000 clones, roughly nine tenths seen once. Those enrolled, adults aged about 18 to 89 years, came from 24 US areas.

This TCR was recovered from a woman aged 55-70 years who had recovered from COVID-19. The V gene is TRBV5-1, the J gene TRBJ2-2; the D gene is possibly TRBD2 (6 bases). The sample consisted of PBMCs or T cells enriched from blood (not recorded which). CDR3 protein: CASSITGVPNTGELFF. CDR3 sequence (DNA): TGCGCCAGCAGCATCACGGGGGTTCCGAACACCGGGGAGCTGTTTTTT.